These T cell receptor beta chains were read from a single sample in a study of blood T cell repertoires in COVID-19. TCRdb keeps only in-frame clones here, not all; method: immunoSEQ multiplex PCR. The profile shows about 300,000 clones, 65% to 85% of them singletons. Input material: peripheral blood. These receptors were taken from a woman aged 50 to 60 with acute or convalescent COVID-19. Each CDR3 is given with its conserved first and last residue. D genes are given only for firm matches. The listing skips clone size in some rows; elsewhere it reads once, few, many or a size class.

.,TRBJ2-5,TRBV9,TRBD1,CASSFPGRTGGETQYF,TGTGCCAGCAGCTTCCCGGGGCGGACAGGGGGGGAGACCCAGTACTTC
few,TRBJ1-1,TRBV5-1,TRBD1,CASSSGTAWGTEAFF,TGCGCCAGCAGCTCCGGGACAGCCTGGGGCACTGAAGCTTTCTTT
.,TRBJ1-3,TRBV6-1,.,CASSEQGPSSGNTIYF,TGTGCCAGCAGTGAACAGGGTCCGAGCTCTGGAAACACCATATATTTT
.,TRBJ1-6,TRBV27,.,CASSLSGEGWNSPLHF,TGTGCCAGCAGTTTATCAGGGGAGGGTTGGAATTCACCCCTCCACTTT
.,TRBJ2-7,TRBV9,TRBD1,CASSGDRLGYEQYF,TGTGCCAGCAGCGGGGACAGACTCGGATACGAGCAGTACTTC
.,TRBJ2-3,TRBV7-9,TRBD2,CASRSLSGIGADTQYF,TGTGCCAGCAGGTCCCTGAGCGGGATCGGAGCAGATACGCAGTATTTT
.,TRBJ2-2,TRBV30,.,CAWTRVGELFF,TGTGCCTGGACGCGGGTCGGGGAGCTGTTTTTT
.,TRBJ2-3,TRBV4-2,.,CASSRERRESTDTQYF,TGTGCCAGCAGCAGGGAGCGGAGGGAGTCAACAGATACGCAGTATTTT
.,TRBJ2-3,TRBV7-2,TRBD1,CASSAQGALADTQYF,TGTGCCAGCAGCGCGCAGGGGGCGCTTGCCGATACGCAGTATTTT
.,TRBJ1-4,TRBV7-2,.,CASSSPAQSSEKLFF,TGTGCCAGCAGCTCCCCTGCCCAGTCTAGCGAAAAACTGTTTTTT
.,TRBJ1-4,TRBV20-1,.,CSAEGGEKLFF,TGCAGCGCGGAGGGGGGGGAAAAACTGTTTTTT
.,TRBJ2-5,TRBV5-1,.,CASSLAPPVLQETQYF,TGCGCCAGCAGCTTGGCCCCCCCGGTCCTTCAAGAGACCCAGTACTTC